Listed below are T cell receptor beta chains from one sample, sequenced in a study of shared clonotypes between healthy human individuals. TCRdb's copy holds only in-frame clones and misses some; the assay was immunoSEQ multiplex PCR. Of under 1,100,000 clones listed, about 76% were seen once; the top ten hold about 1.4%. Sample: memory CD4+ T cells sorted from blood. The receptors shown here come from a man between 18 and 29 years old in good health. The CDR3 runs from the conserved cysteine through the conserved F or W. Where a row states a size, it is once, few, many or the class of an expanded clone; other rows omit it.

CDR3aa | j_gene | v_gene | abundance
CASSPRGVAYNEQFF | TRBJ2-1 | TRBV18 | NA
CASSPGTAITYEQYF | NA | TRBV6-6 | NA
CASSYGAGGRYEQYF | TRBJ2-7 | TRBV6-5 | NA
CASSIPGTESTDTQYF | TRBJ2-3 | TRBV5-4 | NA
CASGARDRGTGEQYF | TRBJ2-7 | TRBV5-1 | NA
CASSPTGGSYEQYF | TRBJ2-7 | TRBV18 | NA
CASSAPGQGRGYTF | TRBJ1-2 | TRBV4-2 | NA
CASSSRLAGVGDTQYF | TRBJ2-3 | TRBV7-2 | few
CAWSHRDRGVQPQHF | TRBJ1-5 | TRBV30 | once
CASSLDSGGRNIQYF | TRBJ2-4 | TRBV5-1 | NA
CASMGVGGEQFF | TRBJ2-1 | TRBV25-1 | NA
CSVVGRFADTQYF | TRBJ2-3 | TRBV29-1 | NA
CASSPTNYGYTF | TRBJ1-2 | TRBV7-9 | once
CALSNKGGEQYF | TRBJ2-7 | TRBV30 | NA
CATSTRDGSYNEQFF | TRBJ2-1 | TRBV15 | NA